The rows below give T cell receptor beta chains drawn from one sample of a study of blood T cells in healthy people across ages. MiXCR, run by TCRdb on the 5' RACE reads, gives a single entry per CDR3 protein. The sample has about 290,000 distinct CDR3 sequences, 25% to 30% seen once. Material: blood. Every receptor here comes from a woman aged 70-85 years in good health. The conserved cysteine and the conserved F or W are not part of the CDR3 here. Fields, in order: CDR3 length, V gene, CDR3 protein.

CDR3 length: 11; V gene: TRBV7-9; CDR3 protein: ASSPKSNNEQF
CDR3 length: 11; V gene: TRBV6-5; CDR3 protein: ASERTRGQPQH
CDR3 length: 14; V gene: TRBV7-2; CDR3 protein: ASSPSPGNRNEKLF
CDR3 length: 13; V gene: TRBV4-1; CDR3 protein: ASSQESRGDNEQF
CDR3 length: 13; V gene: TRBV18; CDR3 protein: ASSPLAGGYNEQF
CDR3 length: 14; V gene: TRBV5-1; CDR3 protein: ASSWGSGGIYNEQF
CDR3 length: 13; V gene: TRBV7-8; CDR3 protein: ASSPIAGTVYEQY
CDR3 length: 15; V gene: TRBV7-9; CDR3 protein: ASSLKAGGGPSDTQY
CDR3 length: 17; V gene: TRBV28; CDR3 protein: ASSLPLPGSGTNYNEQF
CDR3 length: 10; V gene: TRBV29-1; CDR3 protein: SVNEGSGELF
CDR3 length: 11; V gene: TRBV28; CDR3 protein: AVYDRAFYEQY
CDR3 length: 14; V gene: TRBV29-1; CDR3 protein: SAQGGHASDTGELF
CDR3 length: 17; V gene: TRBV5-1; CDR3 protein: ASSLAVLGSPLFTDTQY
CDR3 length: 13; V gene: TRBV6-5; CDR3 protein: ASSYSRLAGDRLL
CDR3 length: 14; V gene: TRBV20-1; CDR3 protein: SARASGGTANTEAF
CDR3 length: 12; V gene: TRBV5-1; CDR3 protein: ASSSQAGPETQY
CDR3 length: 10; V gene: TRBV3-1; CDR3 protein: ASSQVTGEQY
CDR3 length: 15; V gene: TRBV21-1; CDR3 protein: ASSKGFCCAGANVLT
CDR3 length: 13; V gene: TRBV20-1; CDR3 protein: SARRGGEITDTQY
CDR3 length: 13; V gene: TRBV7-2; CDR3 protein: ASSLARSGANVLT
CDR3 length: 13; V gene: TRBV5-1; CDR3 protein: ASSLTSGSSDTQY
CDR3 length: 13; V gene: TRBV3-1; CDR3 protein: ASSQRRLATDTQY
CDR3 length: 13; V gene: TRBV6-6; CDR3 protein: ASSVGTPYNQPQH
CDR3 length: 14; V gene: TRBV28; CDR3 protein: ASSLGNRFSGNTIY
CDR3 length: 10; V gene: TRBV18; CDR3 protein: ASFNREGEQF
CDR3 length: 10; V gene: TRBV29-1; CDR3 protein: SIAEHNSPLH
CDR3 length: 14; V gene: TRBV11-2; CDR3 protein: ASSNRLAGPSDEQF
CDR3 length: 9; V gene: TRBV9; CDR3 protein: ASSVGNEQY
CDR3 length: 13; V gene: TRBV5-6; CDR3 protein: ASSFRGRKYNEQF
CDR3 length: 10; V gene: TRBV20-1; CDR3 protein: SAHGRAVEQY
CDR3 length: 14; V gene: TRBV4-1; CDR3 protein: ASSRGQNPSGNTIY
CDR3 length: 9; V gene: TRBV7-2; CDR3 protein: ASSLGGAQY
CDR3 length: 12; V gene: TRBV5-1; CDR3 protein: ASRDTGGNEKLF
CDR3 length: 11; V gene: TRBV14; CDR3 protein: ASGTFGTDTQY
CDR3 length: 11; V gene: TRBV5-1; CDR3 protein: ASSSDTDYEQY
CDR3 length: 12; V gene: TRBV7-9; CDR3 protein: ASSRDSYNTEAF
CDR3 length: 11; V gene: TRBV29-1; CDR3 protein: SGRQRNTGELF
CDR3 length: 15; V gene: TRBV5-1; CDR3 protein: ASSNRDRGYKADTQY
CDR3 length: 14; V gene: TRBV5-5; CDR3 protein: ASSQAGGRSYNEQF
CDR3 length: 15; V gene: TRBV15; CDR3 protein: ATSRDPAAGVFQPQH
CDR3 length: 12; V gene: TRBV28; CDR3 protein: ASRDRVSGNTIY
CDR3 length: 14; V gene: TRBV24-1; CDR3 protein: ATSDLSGGNLNEQF
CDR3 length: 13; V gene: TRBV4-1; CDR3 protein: ASSQDHTGGREQF
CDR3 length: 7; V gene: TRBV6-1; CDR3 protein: ASSGSQF
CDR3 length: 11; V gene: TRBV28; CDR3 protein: ASSLWTSYEQY
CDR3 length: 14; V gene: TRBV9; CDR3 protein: ASSVAEGRSNYGYT
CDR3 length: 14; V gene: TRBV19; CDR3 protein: ASSTQGAGGRNEQF
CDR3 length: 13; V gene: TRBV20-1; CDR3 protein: SARGTARSSYEQY
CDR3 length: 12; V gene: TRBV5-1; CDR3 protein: AGRPLAGVYEQY
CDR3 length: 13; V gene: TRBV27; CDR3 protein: ASRPGNASYNEQF